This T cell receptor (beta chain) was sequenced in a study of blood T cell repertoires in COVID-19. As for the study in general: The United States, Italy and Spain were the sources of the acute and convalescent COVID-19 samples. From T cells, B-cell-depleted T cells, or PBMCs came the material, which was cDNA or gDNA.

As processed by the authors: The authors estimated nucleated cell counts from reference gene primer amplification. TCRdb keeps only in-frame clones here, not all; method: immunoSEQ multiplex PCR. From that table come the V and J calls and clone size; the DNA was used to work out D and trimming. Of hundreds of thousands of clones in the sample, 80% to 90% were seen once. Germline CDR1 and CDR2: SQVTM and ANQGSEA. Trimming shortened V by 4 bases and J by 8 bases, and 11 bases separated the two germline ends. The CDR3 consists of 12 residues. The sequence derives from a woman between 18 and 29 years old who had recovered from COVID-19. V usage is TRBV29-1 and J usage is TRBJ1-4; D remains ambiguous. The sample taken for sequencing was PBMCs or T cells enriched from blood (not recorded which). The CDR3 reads CSVGSVGEKLFF. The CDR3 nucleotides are TGCAGCGTTGGAAGCGTTGGGGAAAAACTGTTTTTT. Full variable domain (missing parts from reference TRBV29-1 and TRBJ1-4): SAVISQKPSRDICQRGTSLTIQCQVDSQVTMMFWYRQQPGQSLTLIATANQGSEATYESGFVIDKFPISRPNLTFSTLTVSNMSPEDSSIYLCSVGSVGEKLFFGSGTQLSVL.